This TCR beta chain comes out of a study of blood T cells in healthy people across ages. Study context: For every two T cells, template switching captured about one barcoded beta molecule.

Together with a sample-barcoded 5' primer, a J-beta primer mix was included in a second PCR lasting about 7 to 12 cycles. TCRdb reprocessed the 5' RACE reads via MiXCR and lists one record per CDR3 protein. This table has fewer than 1.5 million distinct CDR3 sequences, about 40% appearing once. In its sample, this clonotype was seen a few times. Germline lookup yields CDR1 SGHAT and CDR2 FQNNGV. The CDR3 totals 14 residues. V lost 1 base to trimming and J lost 11 bases, with 14 bases between them. The specimen was blood. The TCR sequence derives from a woman aged 18-30 years in good health. V and J are TRBV11-2 and TRBJ1-4; perhaps TRBD1 as D (5 bases). The CDR3 region is CASSLVFSGGKLFF. The CDR3 DNA is TGTGCCAGCAGCTTAGTATTCTCCGGGGGGAAACTGTTTTTT.